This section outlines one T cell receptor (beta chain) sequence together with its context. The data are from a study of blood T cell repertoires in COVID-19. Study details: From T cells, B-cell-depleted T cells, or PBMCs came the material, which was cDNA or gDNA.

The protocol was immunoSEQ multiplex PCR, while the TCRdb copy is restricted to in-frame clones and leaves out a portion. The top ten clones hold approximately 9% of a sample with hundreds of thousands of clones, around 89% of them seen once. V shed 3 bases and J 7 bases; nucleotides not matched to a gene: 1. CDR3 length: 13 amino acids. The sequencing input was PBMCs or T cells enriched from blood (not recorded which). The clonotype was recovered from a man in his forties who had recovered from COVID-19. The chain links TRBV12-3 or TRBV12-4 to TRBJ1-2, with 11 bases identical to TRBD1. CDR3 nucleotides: TGTGCCAGCAGTTTCGGGACAGGGGGTGGCTACACCTTC. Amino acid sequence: CASSFGTGGGYTF.